The 12 T cell receptor beta chains in this list originate from one sample, sequenced in a study of early T cells in non-severe SARS-CoV-2 infection. One entry per CDR3 protein results from TCRdb running MiXCR on the 5' RACE reads. The sample includes 30,000 to 35,000 distinct CDR3 sequences, around 4.4% seen only once; the top ten take about 12%. Sequenced sample: whole blood. Every receptor here comes from an adult who was a healthcare worker with PCR-confirmed SARS-CoV-2 infection or an uninfected control (not recorded which).

This clonotype appeared a few times. The rearrangement links TRBV28 to TRBJ2-7; D unresolved. CDR1 MDHEN and CDR2 SYDVKM come from the germline V gene. Between the trimmed V and J ends, which lost 5 bases and 0 bases, there was a span of 5 bases. CDR3 length: 12 amino acids. CDR3 bases: TGTGCCAGCAGTCCAAGCTCCTACGAGCAGTACTTC. It is translated as CASSPSSYEQYF.

This clonotype was counted many times. The CDR3 bases are TGTGCCAGTAGCACCACTAGCGGGAGAATTGATACGCAGTATTTT. The encoded protein is CASSTTSGRIDTQYF. The genes are TRBV19 and TRBJ2-3, with 11 bases that match TRBD2. The CDR3 length is 15 residues. Germline V gives CDR1 LNHDA, CDR2 SQIVND (reference sequence). The ends lost 6 bases at V and 6 bases at J; junction bases unmatched: 8.

This clonotype was recorded at least ten times. The chain joins TRBV7-2 to TRBJ1-6, with a tentative D call TRBD1 (6 bases). Trimming pared 5 bases from V and 7 bases from J, leaving 15 bases between. The CDR3 sequence is 15 residues long. Germline CDR1 SGHTA, CDR2 FQGNSA. DNA for the CDR3: TGTGCCAGCAGCCCCCGCAGGGGAGGGAATTCACCCCTCCACTTT. As protein: CASSPRRGGNSPLHF.

This clonotype has at least ten counts. The chain recombines TRBV2 with TRBJ2-6; either TRBD1 or TRBD2 may fit D (5 bases each). V dropped 2 bases and J dropped 4 bases, with 9 bases sitting between them. Germline V gene lookup returns CDR1 SNHLY and CDR2 FYNNEI. The CDR3 loop spans 15 amino acids. The CDR3 reads CASSESGPGANVLTF. The CDR3 DNA sequence: TGTGCCAGCAGTGAATCGGGGCCCGGGGCCAACGTCCTGACTTTC. Combining the CDR3 with reference TRBV2 and TRBJ2-6 gives the whole variable domain EPEVTQTPSHQVTQMGQEVILRCVPISNHLYFYWYRQILGQKVEFLVSFYNNEISEKSEIFDDQFSVERPDGSNFTLKIRSTKLEDSAMYFCASSESGPGANVLTFGAGSRLTVL.

This clonotype was observed many times. The rearrangement links TRBV7-2 to TRBJ1-2, with TRBD1 matching over 7 bases. Germline V CDR1 and CDR2: SGHTA, FQGNSA. This CDR3 is 14 amino acids long. V shed 3 bases, J shed 7 bases, and the junction held 8 bases outside the gene matches. CDR3 in DNA: TGTGCCAGCAGCTTGAGACAGGGTCAGTTTGGCTACACCTTC. This translates into CASSLRQGQFGYTF.

The gene calls are TRBV5-5 and TRBJ1-1; 9 bases align to TRBD1. This CDR3 contains 14 residues. The germline gives CDR1 SGHKS, CDR2 YYEKEE (reference sequence). The V gene end was trimmed by 4 bases and the J gene end by 7 bases; junction bases not matched to a gene: 8. CDR3 loop: CASSPRTGAGEAFF. The DNA of the CDR3 is TGTGCCAGCAGCCCCCGGACAGGGGCGGGTGAAGCTTTCTTT.

This clonotype turned up a few times. The J gene is TRBJ2-5, the V gene TRBV20-1; TRBD2 agrees at 7 bases. The V gene end was trimmed by 5 bases and the J gene end by 5 bases; junction bases not matched to a gene: 8. CDR1 is DFQATT, CDR2 SNEGSKA, per germline (reference sequence). This CDR3 region has 13 residues. CDR3 sequence reads: CSAGRGRGETQYF. CDR3 bases: TGCAGTGCTGGACGCGGGAGAGGTGAGACCCAGTACTTC.

This clonotype was picked up many times. The chain has TRBV3-1 and TRBJ2-7, with D hard to call. The CDR3 is 12 residues long. The germline V gene has CDR1 LGHDT and CDR2 YNNKEL (reference sequence). V shed 4 bases and J shed 3 bases, with 7 bases lying between them. This CDR3 is CASSPGGYEQYF. The DNA of the CDR3 is TGTGCCAGCAGCCCTGGTGGCTACGAGCAGTACTTC.

This clonotype was seen many times. This chain links TRBV28 with TRBJ1-1; TRBD1 aligns across 9 bases. V dropped 10 bases and J dropped 4; count of bases not matched to a gene: 7. CDR3 length equals 13 residues. Germline values: CDR1 MDHEN, CDR2 SYDVKM. The CDR3 region is CATTQGASTEAFF. The CDR3 region has the DNA TGTGCCACAACACAGGGGGCGAGCACTGAAGCTTTCTTT.

In its sample, this clonotype was seen a few times. V gene TRBV29-1 combines with J gene TRBJ1-4; 8 bases are a match to TRBD1. The J segment lost 7 bases and the V segment lost 4 bases, leaving 5 bases of the junction unmatched. Germline CDR1 is SQVTM and CDR2 is ANQGSEA. The CDR3 is 13 residues long. Written as DNA, the CDR3 is TGCAGCGTTGGATCAGGGGGCGGTGAAAAACTGTTTTTT. Translating gives CSVGSGGGEKLFF.

This clonotype has at least ten counts. The chain joins TRBV29-1 to TRBJ2-5; TRBD1 matches at 7 bases. V shed 7 bases, J shed 4 bases, and the junction held 6 bases outside the gene matches. The CDR3 contains 12 residues. Germline CDR1 reads SQVTM; CDR2 reads ANQGSEA. CDR3 DNA sequence: TGCAGCGCCCTGGCAGGGGGAGAGACCCAGTACTTC. It is translated as CSALAGGETQYF.

This clonotype was recorded many times. The genes are TRBV9 and TRBJ1-1, with a possible D match to TRBD1 (5 bases). This CDR3 is built from 14 residues. CDR1 and CDR2 from the germline V gene are SGDLS and YYNGEE. The germline V and J ends were trimmed by 2 bases and 6 bases, with 14 bases remaining between them. The DNA of the CDR3 is TGTGCCAGCAGCGTCTCCGGGGGAGCGGCTGAAGCTTTCTTT. Amino acid sequence: CASSVSGGAAEAFF. Variable domain in full (rest from reference TRBV9 and TRBJ1-1): DSGVTQTPKHLITATGQRVTLRCSPRSGDLSVYWYQQSLDQGLQFLIQYYNGEERAKGNILERFSAQQFPDLHSELNLSSLELGDSALYFCASSVSGGAAEAFFGQGTRLTVV.